Listed here are 10 T cell receptor beta chains from one sample, sequenced in a study of shared clonotypes between healthy human individuals. Repertoires were generated with immunoSEQ multiplex PCR, while TCRdb's copy carries only in-frame clones and drops some. The sample lists more than 1.2 million clones, about 98.5% seen once, with 0.36% in the top ten. The sample taken for sequencing was naive CD4+ T cells sorted from blood. Subset described: CD45RA+ positively selected. All receptors come from a young man in good health.

The chain combines TRBV2 with TRBJ1-3, with D perhaps TRBD1 (5 bases). The CDR3 runs to 12 residues. The V end lost 6 bases, the J end lost 7 bases, and 10 bases lay between the germline ends. Germline loops: CDR1 SNHLY, CDR2 FYNNEI. DNA of the CDR3: TGTGCCAGCAGCTCAGGGAAGAACACCATATATTTT. The encoded protein is CASSSGKNTIYF.

The rearrangement joins TRBV19 to TRBJ1-5, with 8 bases that match TRBD1. CDR3 size: 15 residues. J gave up 2 bases and V 5 bases, and 5 bases lay outside the gene matches. Germline V gene sequence: CDR1 LNHDA, CDR2 SQIVND (reference sequence). The CDR3 nucleotides are TGTGCCAGTAGTGTGCGGACAGGGCGCAATCAGCCCCAGCATTTT. Protein sequence: CASSVRTGRNQPQHF.

The CDR3 DNA follows: TGTGCCAGCTCGCTTGGTCGAACCTACGAGCAGTACTTC. Its translation is CASSLGRTYEQYF. The V gene is TRBV18, the J gene TRBJ2-7; D not resolved. Trimming stripped 6 bases from V and 2 bases from J, with 11 bases between. The V gene's germline CDR1 is KGHSH and CDR2 LQKENI. The CDR3 totals 13 residues.

In this sample, this clone turned up once. The chain recombines TRBV9 with TRBJ1-1, with TRBD1 matching over 9 bases. The germline V gene encodes CDR1 SGDLS and CDR2 YYNGEE. J was trimmed by 1 base and V by 2 bases; bases with no gene match: 3. This CDR3 spans 15 amino acids. CDR3 sequence reads: CASSVGTGSNTEAFF. In nucleotides, the CDR3 is TGTGCCAGCAGCGTGGGGACAGGGTCGAACACTGAAGCTTTCTTT.

This sequence joins TRBV5-1 and TRBJ2-2; 7 positions agree with TRBD2. V lost 2 bases to trimming and J lost 7 bases; unmatched junction nucleotides: 8. Germline V gene sequence: CDR1 SGHRS, CDR2 YFSETQ. The CDR3 spans 15 residues. The CDR3 protein is CASSFLTSANGELFF. CDR3 DNA sequence: TGCGCCAGCAGCTTCCTAACTAGCGCAAACGGGGAGCTGTTTTTT.

Comments on this clone: Other nucleotide sequences from this sample produce the same CDR3. V usage is TRBV14 and J usage is TRBJ2-7; 7 positions match TRBD1. Germline CDR1 and CDR2: SGHDN and FVKESK. Losses at the gene ends were 4 bases for V and 3 bases for J; bases not matched to a gene: 3. The CDR3 sequence is 13 residues long. CDR3 nucleotide sequence: TGTGCCAGCAGCCGGACAGGTGTCTACGAGCAGTACTTC. Protein product: CASSRTGVYEQYF.

This chain uses TRBV27 with TRBJ2-3; 7 bases are a match to TRBD2. This CDR3 is 17 amino acids long. V gave up 3 bases and J gave up 1 base; unmatched junction bases: 10. Germline CDR1 reads MNHEY; CDR2 reads SMNVEV (reference sequence). The CDR3 loop reads CASSFRTSARRTDTQYF. CDR3 coding DNA: TGTGCCAGCAGTTTTCGCACTAGCGCCCGACGCACAGATACGCAGTATTTT.

The gene calls are TRBV5-1 and TRBJ2-5; 8 positions agree with TRBD2. The V segment lost 1 base and the J segment 2 bases; nucleotides outside the gene matches: 4. CDR1 and CDR2 (germline): SGHRS, YFSETQ. The CDR3 extends over 15 amino acids. This CDR3 reads CASSLTGGRQETQYF. CDR3 DNA: TGCGCCAGCAGCTTGACGGGGGGGCGACAAGAGACCCAGTACTTC.

A remark on this clone: Other DNA sequences in the same sample also yield this CDR3. The chain combines TRBV2 with TRBJ1-2; D is unclear. V dropped 0 bases and J dropped 4 bases, with 6 bases sitting between them. This CDR3 comprises 13 residues. CDR1 and CDR2 (germline): SNHLY, FYNNEI. The CDR3 protein is CASSEARGYGYTF. In nucleotides, the CDR3 is TGTGCCAGCAGTGAAGCACGCGGCTATGGCTACACCTTC.

The rearrangement links TRBV19 to TRBJ1-5; D unclear. The germline V and J ends were trimmed by 6 bases and 5 bases, with 20 bases remaining between them. The V gene's germline CDR1 is LNHDA and CDR2 SQIVND (reference sequence). The CDR3 length is 16 residues. The CDR3 spells CASRTVSEGRDQPQHF. DNA of the CDR3: TGTGCCAGTAGAACCGTATCTGAGGGTCGTGATCAGCCCCAGCATTTT.